The 10 T cell receptor beta chains below were found in one sample sequenced in a study of control samples from healthy donors and cancer patients. Some clones are missing from TCRdb's copy, which holds only in-frame ones; the method was immunoSEQ multiplex PCR. Of 110,000 to 150,000 clones in the sample, 85% to 95% were seen once. The sequenced sample was blood. The receptors shown here come from a man between 35 and 55 years old in good health.

CDR3 nucleotide sequence: TGCGCCAGCAGCTTGAGACTAGCGGCCTACGAGCAGTACTTC. This encodes CASSLRLAAYEQYF. The gene calls are TRBV5-1 and TRBJ2-7, with 9 bases fitting TRBD2. The CDR3 contains 14 residues. J gave up 2 bases and V 1 base, and 1 base lay outside the gene matches. The germline V gene has CDR1 SGHRS and CDR2 YFSETQ. The full variable domain, completed using reference TRBV5-1 and TRBJ2-7, is KAGVTQTPRYLIKTRGQQVTLSCSPISGHRSVSWYQQTPGQGLQFLFEYFSETQRNKGNFPGRFSGRQFSNSRSEMNVSTLELGDSALYLCASSLRLAAYEQYFGPGTRLTVT.

The chain couples TRBV13 to TRBJ2-7; D gene ambiguous. The CDR3 spans 15 residues. Germline V gene lookup returns CDR1 PRHDT and CDR2 FYEKMQ (reference sequence). V gave up 5 bases and J gave up 0 bases, with 14 bases separating them. This chain's CDR3 is CASSPQPGPSYEQYF. CDR3 DNA: TGTGCCAGCAGCCCTCAACCAGGACCCTCCTACGAGCAGTACTTC.

This clone has just one count. The chain joins TRBV6-2 or TRBV6-3 to TRBJ1-3, with unresolved D. Germline-derived CDR1 and CDR2 are MNHEY and SVGEGT. This CDR3 spans 15 amino acids. Trimming cost V 0 bases and J 8 bases, with 14 bases left between them. The CDR3 DNA follows: TGTGCCAGCAGTTACTCGATGACTTCGGTTCACACCATATATTTT. It specifies CASSYSMTSVHTIYF.

The chain couples TRBV3-1 (or the pseudogene TRBV3-2) to TRBJ1-5; D remains ambiguous. This CDR3 has 15 amino acids. Trimming stripped 1 base from V and 5 bases from J, with 12 bases between. CDR1 and CDR2 from the germline V gene are LGHDT and YNNKEL (reference sequence). CDR3 in DNA: TGTGCCAGCAGCCAAGTTGGCGGTGCGGATCAGCCCCAGCATTTT. Translating it yields CASSQVGGADQPQHF.

This chain connects TRBV6-1 to TRBJ2-6; D gene ambiguous. This CDR3 has 17 residues. The V gene lost 4 bases and the J gene lost 0 bases, with 13 bases spanning the gap. CDR1 MNHNS and CDR2 SASEGT come from the germline V gene. The CDR3 is CASSAPVHLSGANVLTF. The CDR3 nucleotides are TGTGCCAGCAGTGCACCTGTACACCTCTCTGGGGCCAACGTCCTGACTTTC.

The chain links TRBV9 to TRBJ2-7; tentatively, D is TRBD1 (5 bases). Germline assignment: CDR1 SGDLS and CDR2 YYNGEE. The CDR3 contains 14 residues. The V end lost 2 bases, the J end lost 0 bases, and 9 bases lay between the germline ends. The DNA for the CDR3 is TGTGCCAGCAGCGTGACAGATCTCTCCTACGAGCAGTACTTC. Amino acid sequence: CASSVTDLSYEQYF.

The chain is built from TRBV28 and TRBJ2-1; 12 nucleotides agree with TRBD2. Germline lookup yields CDR1 MDHEN and CDR2 SYDVKM. The CDR3 runs to 17 residues. V was pared by 5 bases and J by 0 bases, with 5 bases of the junction left unmatched. CDR3 sequence reads: CASSPGLAGISYNEQFF. The CDR3, as DNA: TGTGCCAGCAGTCCCGGACTAGCGGGAATCTCCTACAATGAGCAGTTCTTC. The variable domain in full, completed from reference TRBV28 and TRBJ2-1, reads DVKVTQSSRYLVKRTGEKVFLECVQDMDHENMFWYRQDPGLGLRLIYFSYDVKMKEKGDIPEGYSVSREKKERFSLILESASTNQTSMYLCASSPGLAGISYNEQFFGPGTRLTVL.

The chain joins TRBV10-3 to TRBJ2-2, with 9 nucleotides matching TRBD1. Germline V gives CDR1 ENHRY, CDR2 SYGVKD. CDR3 length: 16 amino acids. J gave up 4 bases and V 6 bases, and 9 bases lay outside the gene matches. In nucleotides, the CDR3 is TGTGCCATCAGCCCCCGGGGACAGGGCCTCACCGGGGAGCTGTTTTTT. This translates into CAISPRGQGLTGELFF.

This clone was seen more than once but under ten times. The chain uses TRBV19 and TRBJ1-2; D is uncertain. This CDR3 has 11 residues. V was pared by 5 bases and J by 4 bases, with 5 bases between. The V gene's germline CDR1 is LNHDA and CDR2 SQIVND (reference sequence). The CDR3 sequence: CASSLGYGYTF. CDR3 bases: TGTGCCAGTAGTTTGGGCTATGGCTACACCTTC.

This chain joins TRBV4-1 and TRBJ1-4, with a weak D call TRBD1 (5 bases). Germline CDR1 and CDR2: MGHRA and YSYEKL. Trimming removed 1 base at V and 4 bases at J, with 7 bases between. The CDR3 has 14 amino acids. CDR3 sequence reads: CASSQAGNNEKLFF. CDR3 DNA sequence: TGCGCCAGCAGCCAAGCAGGGAATAATGAAAAACTGTTTTTT.